This T cell receptor beta chain was profiled in a study of cytomegalovirus exposure and HLA in healthy donors. Study-wide context: Sequencing of about 200 million T cells in an earlier analysis found 90 million to 120 million unique TCR beta sequences. Study results and limitations: Upon later analysis, HLA-associated TCR beta chains proved more clonally expanded than other, equally common chains. According to a later analysis, most TCR beta chains associated with CMV appeared HLA-restricted.

To note about this clone: Its antigen is unknown.

The PCR had 60 Vbeta and 13 Jbeta primers. Repertoires were generated with immunoSEQ multiplex PCR, while TCRdb's copy carries only in-frame clones and drops some. Among around 170,000 clones listed, over 70% were seen once. Sequencing was done on a sample of PBMCs. The TCR sequence derives from a man aged 35-49 years in good health and CMV-seronegative.

This CDR3 is CASSPSGQGASQPQHF. CDR3 bases: TGTGCCAGCTCACCGAGTGGACAGGGGGCGTCTCAGCCCCAGCATTTT. V usage is TRBV18 and J usage is TRBJ1-5, with 11 nucleotides matching TRBD1. The length of the CDR3 is 16 residues. Germline CDR1 is KGHSH and CDR2 is LQKENI. V shed 3 bases, J shed 6 bases, and the junction held 7 bases outside the gene matches.